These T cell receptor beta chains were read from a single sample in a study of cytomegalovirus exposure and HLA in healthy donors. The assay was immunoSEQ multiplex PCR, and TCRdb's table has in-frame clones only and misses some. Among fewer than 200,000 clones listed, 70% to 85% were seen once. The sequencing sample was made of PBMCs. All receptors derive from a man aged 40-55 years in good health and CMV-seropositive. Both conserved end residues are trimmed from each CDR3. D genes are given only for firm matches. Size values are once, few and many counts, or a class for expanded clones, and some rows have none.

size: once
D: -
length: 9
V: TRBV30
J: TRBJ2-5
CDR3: AWSVLETQY

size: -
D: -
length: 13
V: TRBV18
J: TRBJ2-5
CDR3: ASSPSQNLKETQY

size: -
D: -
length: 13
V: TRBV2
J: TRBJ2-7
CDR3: ASSRGARTSYEQY

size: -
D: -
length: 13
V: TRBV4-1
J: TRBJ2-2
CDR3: ASSQVGANTGELF

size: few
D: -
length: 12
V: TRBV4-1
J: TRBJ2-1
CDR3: ASSHLAAYNEQF

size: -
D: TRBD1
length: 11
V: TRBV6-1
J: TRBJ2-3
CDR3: ASSPRQGGTQY

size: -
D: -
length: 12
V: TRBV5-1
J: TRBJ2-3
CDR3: ASSLEGTLDTQY

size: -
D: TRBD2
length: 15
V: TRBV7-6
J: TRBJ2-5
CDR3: ASSLGTSGGAWETQY

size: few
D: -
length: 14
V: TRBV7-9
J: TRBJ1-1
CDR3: ASSWADTGENTEAF

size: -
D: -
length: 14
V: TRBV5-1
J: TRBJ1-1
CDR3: ASSLDSWGMNTEAF

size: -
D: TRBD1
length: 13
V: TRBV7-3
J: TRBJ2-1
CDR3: ASSSLGTGGVEQF

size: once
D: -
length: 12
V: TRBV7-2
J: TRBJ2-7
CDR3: ASSVRDSSLEQY

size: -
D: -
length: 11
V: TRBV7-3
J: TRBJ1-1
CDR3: ASSLRRQSEAF

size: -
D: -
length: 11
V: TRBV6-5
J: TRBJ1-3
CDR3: TSAASAGNTIY

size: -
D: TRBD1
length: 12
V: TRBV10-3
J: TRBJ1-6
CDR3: AISPGQGNSPLH